Shown below are 9 T cell receptor beta chains from a single sample sequenced in a study of blood T cell repertoires in COVID-19. Measured with immunoSEQ multiplex PCR; TCRdb has only the in-frame clones, and not every one. This table has around 300,000 clones, about 86% appearing once. Sequences were obtained from peripheral blood. The receptor source for this set is a young woman who had recovered from COVID-19.

In its sample, this clone was seen once. This chain connects TRBV10-2 to TRBJ2-6, with TRBD1 as a possible D gene (6 bases). The CDR3 consists of 17 residues. Trimming pared 3 bases from V and 0 bases from J, leaving 12 bases between. CDR1 WSHSY and CDR2 SAAADI come from the germline V gene. The CDR3 protein is CASSEQGAVSGANVLTF. The CDR3 nucleotides read TGCGCCAGCAGTGAACAGGGCGCAGTCTCTGGGGCCAACGTCCTGACTTTC.

This chain uses TRBV4-3 with TRBJ2-5; D might be TRBD2 (5 bases). This CDR3 contains 16 residues. V lost 0 bases to trimming and J lost 1 base, with 12 bases between them. Germline-derived CDR1 and CDR2 are LGHNA and YSLEER. CDR3 sequence reads: CASSQDPGNSQETQYF. The CDR3 nucleotides are TGCGCCAGCAGCCAAGATCCGGGAAACTCCCAAGAGACCCAGTACTTC.

The rearrangement joins TRBV2 to TRBJ1-4; D might be TRBD1 (6 bases). Germline CDR1 and CDR2: SNHLY and FYNNEI. This CDR3 region has 13 residues. V lost 8 bases and J 5 bases, leaving 12 bases between the germline ends. The CDR3 DNA reads TGTGCCAGCGGTGGACAGAGAAATGAAAAACTGTTTTTT. Its protein product is CASGGQRNEKLFF.

This chain joins TRBV19 and TRBJ2-3; weak D call: TRBD1 (6 bases). CDR3 length: 11 residues. Germline CDR1 and CDR2: LNHDA and SQIVND (reference sequence). Trimming removed 9 bases at V and 6 bases at J, with 10 bases between. Here the CDR3 reads CASGQGDTQYF. The CDR3 DNA follows: TGTGCCAGCGGGCAGGGGGATACGCAGTATTTT.

This chain uses TRBV4-1 with TRBJ2-7; D is unresolved. The germline gives CDR1 MGHRA, CDR2 YSYEKL. Between the trimmed V and J ends, which lost 1 base and 3 bases, there was a span of 7 bases. CDR3 size: 13 residues. CDR3 DNA sequence: TGCGCCAGCAGCCAAGGGAACAGCTACGAGCAGTACTTC. It codes for CASSQGNSYEQYF.

This clone has a handful of counts. The CDR3 is CASSLGTGRSGELFF. DNA of the CDR3: TGTGCCAGCAGCTTAGGGACAGGGAGGTCCGGGGAGCTGTTTTTT. The rearrangement links TRBV7-2 to TRBJ2-2; 8 bases are shared with TRBD1. Germline loops: CDR1 SGHTA, CDR2 FQGNSA. Trimming took 1 base from V and 6 from J; bases not matched to a gene: 4. The CDR3 length is 15 residues.

The CDR3 nucleotides read TGTGCCACTACACAGGGAGAGCAGTACTTC. Translated, it gives CATTQGEQYF. The J gene is TRBJ2-7, the V gene TRBV24-1, with D possibly TRBD1 on 6 matching bases. Germline values: CDR1 KGHDR, CDR2 SFDVKD. This CDR3 spans 10 amino acids. V was cut by 10 bases and J by 7 bases, with 10 bases left in between.

The chain couples TRBV3-1 (or the pseudogene TRBV3-2) to TRBJ2-3, with TRBD2 identical over 10 bases. J lost 14 bases, V lost 3 bases, and 5 bases had no gene match. This CDR3 has 12 amino acids. Germline loops: CDR1 LGHDT, CDR2 YNNKEL (reference sequence). This chain's CDR3 is CASSQGLASGYF. In nucleotides, the CDR3 is TGTGCCAGCAGCCAGGGACTAGCGTCTGGGTATTTT.

The chain recombines TRBV29-1 with TRBJ2-6; 10 bases match TRBD1. Germline-derived CDR1 and CDR2 are SQVTM and ANQGSEA. This CDR3 region has 17 residues. V trimming: 0 bases; J trimming: 4 bases; junction bases outside the gene matches: 6. CDR3 protein: CSVEDPRQGAGANVLTF. CDR3 nucleotides: TGCAGCGTTGAAGATCCGAGACAGGGGGCCGGGGCCAACGTCCTGACTTTC.